The 10 T cell receptor beta chains below all came from one sample that was sequenced in a study of shared clonotypes between healthy human individuals. Generated by immunoSEQ multiplex PCR, the TCRdb table keeps only in-frame clones and is missing some. This sample yields 2 million to 2.5 million clones, of which 85% to 95% are seen a single time; around 0.4% belongs to the top ten. The sequencing input was naive CD4+ T cells from PBMCs. Regarding subset: CD45RA+ positively selected. The receptors here all came from a young man in good health. Some clones in this sample may be carry-over from other donors' samples.

This clone has a single count. The chain carries TRBV6-6 and TRBJ2-2; tentatively, D is TRBD1 (5 bases). Trimming removed 5 bases from V and 8 bases from J, with 21 bases in between. The CDR3 runs to 16 residues. CDR1 MNHNY and CDR2 SVGAGI come from the germline V gene (reference sequence). The CDR3 DNA follows: TGTGCCAGCAGTCCTACTTGGAGTGGGGCCAGGGGGGAGCTGTTTTTT. As protein: CASSPTWSGARGELFF.

This clone showed up just a few times. The chain uses TRBV6-5 and TRBJ1-2; 8 nucleotides align to TRBD1. V was clipped by 2 bases and J by 7 bases; unmatched bases: 6. Germline CDR1 is MNHEY and CDR2 is SVGAGI. The CDR3 runs 14 residues. For the CDR3, the DNA is TGTGCCAGCAGTTACACATCAGGGGGCATTGGCTACACCTTC. Amino acid sequence: CASSYTSGGIGYTF.

The V gene is TRBV23-1, the J gene TRBJ1-4, with D tentatively TRBD1 (5 bases). TRBV23-1 is an ORF, with its function uncertain. The germline V and J ends were trimmed by 1 base and 5 bases, with 23 bases remaining between them. This CDR3 contains 19 residues. DNA of the CDR3: TGCGCCAGCAGTCAATTATCCTCACGTCCCGGGGCCATCAATGAAAAACTGTTTTTT. It encodes CASSQLSSRPGAINEKLFF.

This chain connects TRBV6-1 to TRBJ1-4, with a possible D match to TRBD1 (5 bases). The V and J ends lost 2 bases and 8 bases respectively, with 15 bases between them. Germline assignment: CDR1 MNHNS and CDR2 SASEGT. The CDR3 totals 15 residues. The CDR3 here is CASSEYGGDREKLFF. As DNA, the CDR3 is TGTGCCAGCAGTGAATACGGGGGGGATCGGGAAAAACTGTTTTTT.

The chain uses TRBV5-1 and TRBJ2-7; 8 bases match TRBD2. The CDR3 contains 15 residues. Trimming at V came to 0 bases and at J to 6 bases, leaving 8 bases not matched to a gene. Germline V CDR1 and CDR2: SGHRS, YFSETQ. The CDR3 loop reads CASSLGGVAGIEQYF. The DNA of the CDR3 is TGCGCCAGCAGCTTGGGGGGCGTAGCGGGAATCGAGCAGTACTTC. The full variable domain, completed using reference TRBV5-1 and TRBJ2-7, is KAGVTQTPRYLIKTRGQQVTLSCSPISGHRSVSWYQQTPGQGLQFLFEYFSETQRNKGNFPGRFSGRQFSNSRSEMNVSTLELGDSALYLCASSLGGVAGIEQYFGPGTRLTVT.

This clone was found once. V usage is TRBV2 and J usage is TRBJ2-7, with 10 positions matching TRBD2. J was trimmed by 9 bases and V by 3 bases; bases with no gene match: 5. CDR1 is SNHLY, CDR2 FYNNEI, per germline. CDR3 length: 13 amino acids. DNA for the CDR3: TGTGCCAGCAGTGATCTAGCGGGAGTGCGGCAGTACTTC. Protein: CASSDLAGVRQYF.

Comment on this clone: Different DNA sequences within this sample yield the same CDR3. This chain uses TRBV5-4 with TRBJ2-7, with TRBD1 identical over 11 bases. CDR1 SGHNT and CDR2 YYREEE come from the germline V gene (reference sequence). V was pared by 4 bases and J by 1 base, with 4 bases of the junction left unmatched. The CDR3 runs to 15 residues. CDR3 sequence (DNA): TGTGCCAGCAGCGTTGGGACAGGGGGGTCCTACGAGCAGTACTTC. It is translated as CASSVGTGGSYEQYF.

The V call is TRBV5-1, the J call TRBJ2-1; weak D call: TRBD2 (5 bases). Trimming cost V 5 bases and J 0 bases, with 15 bases left between them. Germline CDR1 SGHRS, CDR2 YFSETQ. This CDR3 is 16 amino acids long. The CDR3 sequence: CASRPVGGSSYNEQFF. In DNA form, the CDR3 reads TGCGCCAGCAGACCCGTGGGCGGGTCCTCCTACAATGAGCAGTTCTTC.

This clone was seen a single time. This CDR3 is also generated by other DNA sequences in the sample. The genes are TRBV18 and TRBJ1-2; 9 bases are shared with TRBD1. This CDR3 contains 14 residues. Trimming at V came to 3 bases and at J to 4 bases, leaving 3 bases not matched to a gene. From germline, CDR1 is KGHSH and CDR2 LQKENI. The CDR3 spells CASSPSTGGYGYTF. The CDR3, as DNA: TGTGCCAGCTCACCCTCGACAGGGGGCTATGGCTACACCTTC.

This chain links TRBV7-8 with TRBJ1-3; no clear D. The CDR3 is 14 amino acids. Germline V gene sequence: CDR1 SGHVS, CDR2 FQNEAQ. Deletions cut 3 bases from V and 3 bases from J, with 9 bases between. The CDR3: CASSFRGGGNTIYF. CDR3 DNA: TGTGCCAGCAGCTTTCGGGGTGGTGGAAACACCATATATTTT.